Shown below are 22 T cell receptor beta chains from a single sample sequenced in a study of response to subunit inactivated influenza vaccine. TCRdb re-analysed the RT-PCR reads in MiXCR, keeping a single row per CDR3 protein. The profile shows roughly 650,000 distinct CDR3 sequences, around 16% of them singletons. Sequencing used PBMCs from blood, obtained 11 to 12 days after vaccination. These TCRs come from a man aged 45-65 years who received an inactivated influenza vaccine.

This clonotype turned up a few times. The chain links TRBV18 to TRBJ1-5; no clear D gene. The germline CDR1 and CDR2 sequences are KGHSH and LQKENI. Trimming cost V 3 bases and J 6 bases, with 12 bases left between them. There are 14 residues in the CDR3. The CDR3 spells CASSPVELLQPQHF. DNA for the CDR3: TGTGCCAGCTCACCTGTAGAACTCCTTCAGCCCCAGCATTTT.

The chain carries TRBV20-1 and TRBJ2-7, with a possible D match to TRBD1 (6 bases). The V end lost 1 base, the J end lost 4 bases, and 14 bases lay between the germline ends. Germline V gene lookup returns CDR1 DFQATT and CDR2 SNEGSKA (reference sequence). CDR3 length: 14 residues. The DNA for the CDR3 is TGCAGTGCTAGAGTTCCACAGGGAAGATACGAGCAGTACTTC. Residues: CSARVPQGRYEQYF.

In this sample, this clonotype turned up a few times. The chain has TRBV7-2 and TRBJ1-2; TRBD1 aligns across 7 bases. The V gene's germline CDR1 is SGHTA and CDR2 FQGNSA. V trimming: 1 base; J trimming: 8 bases; junction bases outside the gene matches: 7. The CDR3 spans 14 residues. DNA for the CDR3: TGTGCCAGCAGCTTAGTGCAGGGGGATAAGGGCTACACCTTC. This gives the protein CASSLVQGDKGYTF.

The V and J genes are TRBV5-1 and TRBJ2-5; D uncertain. Germline V gene lookup returns CDR1 SGHRS and CDR2 YFSETQ. Trimming pared 0 bases from V and 0 bases from J, leaving 9 bases between. The length of the CDR3 is 15 residues. This CDR3 reads CASSLEGLNQETQYF. The CDR3 bases are TGCGCCAGCAGCTTGGAAGGGCTTAACCAAGAGACCCAGTACTTC.

This clonotype came up a few times. The chain joins TRBV5-8 to TRBJ2-4; 14 bases fit TRBD2. The CDR3 sequence is 16 residues long. V was pared by 3 bases and J by 7 bases, with 6 bases of the junction left unmatched. CDR1 is SGHTS, CDR2 YDEGEE, per germline. The CDR3 nucleotides are TGTGCCAGCAGCTCGGGACTAGCGGGAGAACAGAACATTCAGTACTTC. Residues: CASSSGLAGEQNIQYF.

This clonotype was seen at least ten times. The rearrangement uses TRBV5-1 and TRBJ1-1, with 10 bases identical to TRBD1. CDR1 is SGHRS and CDR2 is YFSETQ in the germline V gene. There are 16 residues in the CDR3. V trimming: 0 bases; J trimming: 7 bases; junction bases outside the gene matches: 9. For the CDR3, the DNA is TGCGCCAGCAGCTTGGCCCCCCTGGACAGGGGGAGTGAAGCTTTCTTT. The encoded protein is CASSLAPLDRGSEAFF.

There are a few counts of this clonotype. The V gene is TRBV18, the J gene TRBJ1-2, with no clear D. CDR3 length: 14 residues. Trimming took 0 bases from V and 8 from J, leaving 13 bases between them. CDR1 KGHSH and CDR2 LQKENI come from the germline V gene. CDR3 coding DNA: TGTGCCAGCTCACCACCGGTGGACCGGACGGGCTACACCTTC. It codes for CASSPPVDRTGYTF.

This chain joins TRBV7-2 and TRBJ1-3; D might be TRBD1 (5 bases). The CDR3 consists of 16 residues. Germline V CDR1 and CDR2: SGHTA, FQGNSA. Trimming shortened V by 3 bases and J by 4 bases, and 16 bases separated the two germline ends. The CDR3 DNA is TGTGCCAGCAGCTTTTCCTTGGGGGGATCCGGAAACACCATATATTTT. Its protein is CASSFSLGGSGNTIYF.

V usage is TRBV20-1 and J usage is TRBJ2-5; no clear D gene. CDR1 is DFQATT, CDR2 SNEGSKA, per germline (reference sequence). V was pared by 4 bases and J by 2 bases, with 8 bases between. The CDR3 totals 12 residues. The CDR3 protein is CSATGGQETQYF. In DNA, the CDR3 is TGCAGTGCTACTGGTGGGCAAGAGACCCAGTACTTC.

This clonotype was recorded a few times. The rearrangement joins TRBV5-1 to TRBJ1-3; tentatively, D is TRBD1 (5 bases). CDR1 SGHRS and CDR2 YFSETQ come from the germline V gene. The CDR3 covers 15 residues. V shed 4 bases and J shed 1 base, with 12 bases lying between them. CDR3 bases: TGCGCCAGCAGCGCCGCAGGGATTTCTGGAAACACCATATATTTT. Protein: CASSAAGISGNTIYF.

The CDR3 loop reads CASSLRRGTARYGYTF. CDR3 coding DNA: TGTGCCAGCAGCTTGCGCAGGGGCACGGCACGATATGGCTACACCTTC. The chain employs TRBV5-6 and TRBJ1-2; D might be TRBD1 (6 bases). CDR1 is SGHDT, CDR2 YYEEEE, per germline. This CDR3 comprises 16 residues. V lost 1 base and J 5 bases, leaving 18 bases between the germline ends.

The chain joins TRBV5-1 to TRBJ2-4; no clear D gene. The V gene lost 4 bases and the J gene lost 0 bases, with 14 bases spanning the gap. The CDR3 is made up of 16 amino acids. The germline V gene encodes CDR1 SGHRS and CDR2 YFSETQ. CDR3 nucleotide sequence: TGCGCCAGCAGCCCTGACACCAGCCTAGCCAAAAACATTCAGTACTTC. The encoded protein is CASSPDTSLAKNIQYF.

This clonotype was counted at least ten times. The CDR3 sequence: CASSSAGGLNSPLHF. CDR3 nucleotide sequence: TGCGCCAGCAGCTCAGCAGGGGGTTTGAATTCACCCCTCCACTTT. V gene TRBV5-1 combines with J gene TRBJ1-6, with TRBD1 matching over 7 bases. Germline CDR1 reads SGHRS; CDR2 reads YFSETQ. The V gene end was trimmed by 3 bases and the J gene end by 7 bases; junction bases not matched to a gene: 7. This CDR3 comprises 15 residues.

This clonotype was counted between two and nine times. The chain employs TRBV14 and TRBJ2-1, with TRBD2 matching 11 bases. In germline, CDR1 is SGHDN, CDR2 FVKESK. With V trimmed by 0 bases and J by 7 bases, 8 bases remained unmatched. This CDR3 has 17 amino acids. The CDR3 loop reads CASSQERGRLAGNEQFF. The CDR3 region has the DNA TGTGCCAGCAGCCAAGAAAGAGGGAGACTAGCGGGAAATGAGCAGTTCTTC.

This clonotype was seen a handful of times. In DNA form, the CDR3 reads TGTGCCAGCAGTCTCCCAGCAGCGGGGGGGTTAGCCAAAAACATTCAGTACTTC. Protein: CASSLPAAGGLAKNIQYF. J is TRBJ2-4 and V is TRBV12-3 or TRBV12-4; 10 nucleotides line up with TRBD2. The CDR3 runs to 18 residues. J was trimmed by 0 bases and V by 5 bases; bases with no gene match: 10.

This chain joins TRBV6-2 or TRBV6-3 and TRBJ1-1; 10 bases are shared with TRBD1. J lost 3 bases, V lost 8 bases, and 3 bases had no gene match. Germline V gene sequence: CDR1 MNHEY, CDR2 SVGEGT. The CDR3 has 13 residues. CDR3 nucleotides: TGTGCCAGCCAGGACAGGGGGGACACTGAAGCTTTCTTT. This encodes CASQDRGDTEAFF.

This clonotype has a handful of counts. CDR3 residues: CASSRTGGFGGYTF. The CDR3 nucleotides are TGCGCCAGCAGTCGGACAGGGGGATTTGGTGGCTACACCTTC. V and J are TRBV4-1 and TRBJ1-2, with 10 bases aligning to TRBD1. With 6 bases clipped from V and 7 bases from J, the junction kept 8 bases outside the gene matches. Looked up from germline, CDR1 is MGHRA and CDR2 is YSYEKL. This CDR3 spans 14 amino acids.

Many counts were recorded for this clonotype. The J gene is TRBJ2-3, the V gene TRBV4-2; possibly TRBD2 for D (5 bases). The CDR3 is 15 residues long. CDR1 is LGHNA, CDR2 YNFKEQ, per germline. The V end was cut by 2 bases, the J end by 4 bases, with 13 bases between. Here the CDR3 reads CASSQSGSRADTQYF. The CDR3 bases are TGTGCCAGCAGCCAAAGCGGATCCCGGGCAGATACGCAGTATTTT.

The chain's CDR3 is CASSSFLAGFTTDTQYF. The CDR3, as DNA: TGTGCCAGCAGCTCCTTCCTAGCGGGATTTACGACAGATACGCAGTATTTT. The gene calls are TRBV7-2 and TRBJ2-3; 9 bases match TRBD2. J gave up 3 bases and V 4 bases, and 11 bases lay outside the gene matches. The CDR3 runs to 17 residues. Germline V CDR1 and CDR2: SGHTA, FQGNSA.

This clonotype was seen ten or more times. The chain links TRBV7-2 to TRBJ2-3; D remains ambiguous. This CDR3 is 17 amino acids long. With 0 bases removed from V and 0 bases from J, the gap between germline ends came to 13 bases. Germline values: CDR1 SGHTA, CDR2 FQGNSA. The CDR3 loop reads CASSLAAELYSTDTQYF. In nucleotides, the CDR3 is TGTGCCAGCAGCTTAGCCGCCGAGCTGTACAGCACAGATACGCAGTATTTT.

Only a few counts were recorded for this clonotype. CDR3 in amino acids: CSVGEGSLDTQYF. CDR3 in DNA: TGCAGCGTTGGGGAGGGGAGCCTAGATACGCAGTATTTT. The chain has TRBV29-1 and TRBJ2-3, with 7 bases that match TRBD2. V was clipped by 4 bases and J by 5 bases; unmatched bases: 6. The CDR3 is 13 residues long. The germline V gene encodes CDR1 SQVTM and CDR2 ANQGSEA.

This chain uses TRBV3-1 with TRBJ2-6; tentative D call: TRBD1 (6 bases). This CDR3 has 18 amino acids. Germline V gene sequence: CDR1 LGHDT, CDR2 YNNKEL (reference sequence). Deletions cut 1 base from V and 0 bases from J, with 13 bases between. For the CDR3, the DNA is TGTGCCAGCAGCCAAGCCCAAACAGGGAACTCTGGGGCCAACGTCCTGACTTTC. It is translated as CASSQAQTGNSGANVLTF.